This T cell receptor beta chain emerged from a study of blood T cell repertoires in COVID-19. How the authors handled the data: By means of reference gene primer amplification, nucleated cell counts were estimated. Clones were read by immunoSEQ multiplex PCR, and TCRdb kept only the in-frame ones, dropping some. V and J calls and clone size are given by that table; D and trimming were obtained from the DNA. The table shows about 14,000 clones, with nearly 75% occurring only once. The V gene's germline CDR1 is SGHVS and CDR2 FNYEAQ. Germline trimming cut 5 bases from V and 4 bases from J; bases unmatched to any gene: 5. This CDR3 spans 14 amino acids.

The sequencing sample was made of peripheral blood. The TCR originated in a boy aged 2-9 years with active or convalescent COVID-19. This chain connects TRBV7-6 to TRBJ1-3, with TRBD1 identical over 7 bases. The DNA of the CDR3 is TGTGCCAGCAGCGGACCGGGACAGGGAAACACCATATATTTT. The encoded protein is CASSGPGQGNTIYF.